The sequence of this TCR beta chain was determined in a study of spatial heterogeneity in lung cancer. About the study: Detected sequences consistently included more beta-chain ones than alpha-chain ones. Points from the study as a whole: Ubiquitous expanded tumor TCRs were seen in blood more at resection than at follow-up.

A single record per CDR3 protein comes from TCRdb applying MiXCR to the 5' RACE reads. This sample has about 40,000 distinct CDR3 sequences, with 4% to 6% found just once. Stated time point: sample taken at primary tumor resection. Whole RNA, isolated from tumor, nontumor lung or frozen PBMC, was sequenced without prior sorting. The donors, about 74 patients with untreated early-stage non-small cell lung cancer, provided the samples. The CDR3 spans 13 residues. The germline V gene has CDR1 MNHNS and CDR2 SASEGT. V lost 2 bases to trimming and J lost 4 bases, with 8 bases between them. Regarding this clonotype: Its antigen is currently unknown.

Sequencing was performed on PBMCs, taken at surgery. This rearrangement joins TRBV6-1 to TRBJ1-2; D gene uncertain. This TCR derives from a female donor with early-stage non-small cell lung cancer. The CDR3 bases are TGTGCCAGCAGTGAATTAGTAATCTATGGCTACACCTTC. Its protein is CASSELVIYGYTF.